This TCR beta chain was obtained from a study of blood T cell repertoires in COVID-19. About the research overall: The United States, Italy and Spain were the sources of the acute and convalescent COVID-19 samples. The cDNA or gDNA used as material had been derived from T cells, B-cell-depleted T cells, or PBMCs.

The CDR3 sequence is 14 residues long. Germline CDR1 and CDR2: SGHDT and YYEEEE. The ends lost 4 bases at V and 9 bases at J; junction bases unmatched: 6. As processed by the authors: Counts of nucleated cells, estimated from reference gene primer amplification, were obtained. Produced via immunoSEQ multiplex PCR; TCRdb's table is partial and in-frame only. That table supplies the V and J calls and clone size; D and trimming were determined from the DNA. The sample lists 130,000 or so clones; 85% to 90% were seen once. This TCR derives from a human donor in a cohort sampled during active COVID-19. The chain recombines TRBV5-6 with TRBJ2-4; 11 bases match TRBD1. The sequencing input was peripheral blood. This chain's CDR3 is CASSLPGQGVIQYF. The CDR3 bases are TGTGCCAGCAGCCTACCGGGACAGGGGGTCATTCAGTACTTC.